This T cell receptor (beta chain) originates from a study of blood T cells in healthy people across ages. Study-wide context: T cells yielded about one barcoded beta molecule per two cells through template switching.

This clonotype was seen repeatedly, ten times or more. Its antigen is undetermined. Study-wide results and limits: Using unsorted PBMCs precluded a conclusive naive versus antigen-experienced comparison.

Per sample, no less than 5.5 micrograms of total RNA were extracted. Germline lookup yields CDR1 SNHLY and CDR2 FYNNEI. The J segment lost 3 bases and the V segment lost 6 bases, leaving 4 bases of the junction unmatched. This CDR3 region has 13 residues. Primers used in a second PCR of about 7 to 11 cycles were a sample-barcoded 5' primer and a J-beta primer mix. Template switching added a 12-random-nucleotide identifier to every cDNA molecule. TCRdb called the 5' RACE reads again in MiXCR, with one record for every CDR3 protein. The data show 700,000 to 950,000 distinct CDR3 sequences, roughly 41% seen once.

The chain is built from TRBV2 and TRBJ2-7; TRBD1 matches 8 bases. This clonotype originated in a woman in her sixties or seventies in good health. The source material was blood. The CDR3 loop reads CASSGDRSYEQYF. CDR3 nucleotides: TGTGCCAGCAGCGGGGACAGGAGCTACGAGCAGTACTTC.